The entry below describes one T cell receptor beta chain. The clone's antigen remains unknown. Within one base of it there is no much larger clone, and no base qualities were kept. The library was obtained by the immunoSEQ multiplex PCR assay. A mixture of 60 forward primers for TCR Vbeta segments and 13 reverse primers for TCR Jbeta segments was used in the multiplex PCR. Amplification of the CDR3 region of rearranged TCR beta genes was performed with a multiplex PCR assay on genomic DNA. The Illumina HiSeq System was used to sequence the amplified TCR beta libraries as 87-base-pair reads. As for the original processing: Across the 500 to 850 repertoires, a later analysis counted some 81 million unique TCR beta chains, roughly 11 million of which were shared by at least two donors. Raw reads were error-corrected and collapsed into unique sequences with a nearest-neighbor algorithm that merged closely related sequences to remove PCR and sequencing errors. CDR3 sequences were aligned to IMGT reference sequences to assign V, D and J gene segments. For a sequence to be retained, a match of at least six nucleotides was required to both a V gene segment and a J gene segment. A rearrangement counted as productive if the CDR3 had no stop codons and remained in frame with V and J, and every other rearrangement counted as non-productive. CDR3 was defined by IMGT convention, running from the second conserved V-encoded cysteine to the conserved J-encoded phenylalanine. In an earlier analysis of 550 to 650 of the donors, sequences lacking an unambiguous match to a single V gene segment were excluded. An earlier analysis of around 600 of the donors classified V segments as functional when productive rearrangements were above 56.7% and as segregating when the standard deviation between donors was above 5%. To diagnose cytomegalovirus status from the catalog of TCR beta chain sequences, a statistical classification framework was built. A later analysis assigned V and J genes by comparing TCR nucleotide sequences with IMGT/GENE-DB human TR gene sequences. Using the TCRdist pipeline, a later analysis assigned CDR3 sequences along with most-parsimonious VDJ recombination scenarios. In a later analysis, every TCR beta chain was defined by the combination of its CDR3 amino acid sequence and its V-gene family, and reads without a unique V-gene family were dropped. In a later analysis, several hundred highly shared, low-generation-probability nucleotide sequences were removed to address suspected cross-contamination and a sequencing artifact. For each public chain, a later analysis derived a clonal expansion index from normalized ranks of inferred template counts within each repertoire. In a later analysis, generation probabilities were computed using a VDJ recombination model fitted to out-of-frame rearrangements, and the results were checked against IGoR. In a later analysis, TCR-TCR, TCR-HLA and TCR-CMV co-occurrence was scored with hypergeometric tests, and a repertoire-size bias correction was applied to TCR pairs. A later analysis estimated false discovery rates by permuting HLA or CMV assignments 20 times. In a later analysis, co-occurring TCRs were grouped using DBSCAN, with TCRdist sequence similarity added in when clustering inside HLA-allele-positive subsets. For co-occurrence clustering, repertoires with fewer than 30,000 or more than 120,000 public chains were excluded, along with roughly 5 repertoires with anomalous nucleotide sharing. The source is immuneACCESS, and TCRdb retained only in-frame sequences with V and J called. Part of the clones is not carried over; for the studies checked, unresolved V genes explain less than half of this, and the remainder is unexplained. Clonal size and the V and J genes are those of that table, whereas D and trimming came from the DNA. The sample profile shows approximately 98,000 clones; about four fifths of them were found once. Approximately 11% of the sample is taken by the ten largest.

Reading the germline V gene gives CDR1 MNHEY and CDR2 SVGAGI. Its CDR3 holds 15 amino acids, cysteine through phenylalanine. Here the CDR3 DNA is all that survives: 45 bases in frame from base 1. V and J are trimmed by 6 bases and 7 bases, and the gene matches miss 7 bases of the junction. This sample was included in a study of cytomegalovirus exposure and HLA in healthy donors (dated by TCRdb to the late 2010s). Broadly, across the study: According to an earlier analysis of 587 of the donors, 150 million to 200 million T cells yielded 95 million to 140 million unique TCR beta sequences and 276 Gb of sequence data. Approximately 310 gigabases of sequencing data and 80 million or so unique TCR sequences were included in an early release covering roughly 600 HLA-typed donors. Among the roughly 400 genotyped donors, approximately 81% belonged to the genetic ancestry cluster associated with self-reported Caucasian donors. The study was designed to test whether signatures of past pathogen exposure could be identified by cataloging public T cell receptors. The study profiled the T cell repertoires of about 720 subjects by immunosequencing and related them to cytomegalovirus serostatus. Along with the 666-subject first cohort, a separate validation cohort of over a hundred different subjects was used. To predict cytomegalovirus infection status, the study brought together high-throughput TCR immunosequencing, statistical association of individual TCRs with disease status, and machine learning. A later analysis re-analyzed previously published TCR beta repertoires from 666 donors and added high-resolution HLA genotyping to study TCR occurrence patterns. Rather than drawing on any new phenotypic data, the later analysis identified candidate immune exposures from TCR beta sequences and the way those sequences occurred across donors. An earlier analysis of roughly 600 of the donors used high-throughput TCR beta sequencing to judge whether each TCR beta V gene segment behaved as functional or pseudogenic. Alongside the repertoire data, information on donor age, sex, ethnicity and CMV serostatus was compiled. In a later genetic analysis, genome-wide SNP genotypes for about 55% of the roughly 700 donors were used, and that subset was treated as a discovery cohort. All discovery cohort repertoires had been generated using a single sequencing platform. HLA typing included class I and class II loci at four-digit resolution. Typing coverage varied by locus: roughly 629-640 donors for A, B, C, DRB1 and DQB1; more than 500 for DQA1; about 570 for DPA1; roughly 450 for DPB1. Roughly 5 DR-DQ haplotypes were handled as single units for association and clustering because linkage in the cohort was strong. Among roughly 370 genotyped donors of the cohort, an average of 235,054 unique TCR beta nucleotide sequences were sequenced per donor, 15% to 20% of them non-productive. General study outcomes and caveats: A later analysis found that HLA-associated TCR beta chains were more clonally expanded and had lower generation probabilities than equally common non-associated chains. Linkage disequilibrium might explain the correlated functional status among segregating V segments, but an unknown experimental factor could not be excluded. In an earlier analysis of 587 of the donors, most TCR beta V segments appeared in productive rearrangements about 90% or about 30% of the time, broadly matching IMGT annotations. Cytomegalovirus status was reported to be diagnosed by the classifier with high specificity and sensitivity in both the original and validation cohorts. According to a later analysis, parvovirus B19, influenza, CMV and Epstein-Barr virus appeared linked to several top co-occurrence clusters. Across donors, most TCR sequences were observed very rarely, whereas some public TCRs were present in many individuals. Because the 87-base-pair reads could not distinguish some IMGT-functional V segments, including TRBV6-2 and TRBV6-3, those segments were excluded. In vitro tests confirmed that a few of the cytomegalovirus-associated TCR beta chains recognize cytomegalovirus antigens. The earlier analysis of approximately 590 of the donors excluded fewer than 20 rarely observed V segments, including chromosome 9 orphons, because counts were too low. An association between a missense DCLRE1C variant and V-gene and J-gene trimming of TCR beta chains was found in a later genetic analysis and replicated in an independent cohort. Because HLA typing was unavailable for some donors at each locus, only the typed subset was used in association tests. According to a later analysis, TCR association rates differed among HLA loci, with DRB1 alleles showing the most associated TCRs and HLA-C alleles showing the fewest. The authors suggested that the approach could potentially be extended to other disease states and immunological phenotypes. A total of fewer than 200 TCR beta chains were listed by the study as associated with cytomegalovirus. The cohort was sequenced for TCR beta chains only, and without alpha or paired-chain data the features that could be detected were limited. The sequencing pipeline was judged likely to have produced a cluster of highly shared sequence variants as a technical artifact. A further reported finding was that TCR beta sequences accurately predicted the HLA-A and HLA-B alleles for most subjects in the first cohort. According to a later genetic analysis, donors in an Asian-associated ancestry cluster had fewer N-insertions in productive TCRs than the approximately 670-donor mean. The presence/absence analyses assumed that sequencing depth was roughly uniform across donors, and that assumption may not be true. CMV serostatus was the only immune exposure information available for the cohort. A later analysis associated about 17,000 TCR beta sequences with specific HLA alleles at a false discovery rate of 0.05. In a later analysis, most CMV-associated TCR beta chains were found to appear HLA-restricted, with HLA associations seemingly driven largely by CMV exposure. When HLA alleles, especially DR and DQ, strongly co-occurred, TCR associations were difficult to assign to individual alleles.

The cohort comprised 550 to 700 healthy bone marrow donors. At the time of sampling, all cohort members were nominally healthy, though unrecorded immune exposures were likely present. The donor tested CMV seropositive and was one of the 289 seropositive cohort members. Every donor gave a peripheral blood sample, and the peripheral blood mononuclear cells from that sample were used for TCR beta sequencing. Genomic DNA extraction from the blood cell samples was performed with the Qiagen DNeasy Blood Extraction Kit. This receptor was identified in a man between 18 and 29 years old in good health and CMV-seropositive. The sequence links TRBV6-5 to TRBJ2-1, with TRBD2 matching 12 junction bases. Source material: PBMCs. Read as DNA, the sequence is TGTGCCAGCAGAGATACTAGCGGGGGGATTAATGAGCAGTTCTTC. It specifies CASRDTSGGINEQFF.